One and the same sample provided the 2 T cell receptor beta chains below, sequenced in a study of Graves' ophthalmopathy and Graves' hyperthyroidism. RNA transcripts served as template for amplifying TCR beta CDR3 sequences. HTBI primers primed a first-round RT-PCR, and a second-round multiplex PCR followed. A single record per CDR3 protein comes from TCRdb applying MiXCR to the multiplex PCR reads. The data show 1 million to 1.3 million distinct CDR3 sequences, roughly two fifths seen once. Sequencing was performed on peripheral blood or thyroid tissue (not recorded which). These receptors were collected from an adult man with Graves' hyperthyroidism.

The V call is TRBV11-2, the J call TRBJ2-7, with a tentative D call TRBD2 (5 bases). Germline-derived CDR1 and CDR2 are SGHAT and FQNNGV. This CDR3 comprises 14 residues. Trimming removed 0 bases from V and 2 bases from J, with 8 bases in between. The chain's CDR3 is CASSLDAGAYEQYF. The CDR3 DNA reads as TGTGCCAGCAGCTTAGACGCGGGCGCCTACGAGCAGTACTTC.

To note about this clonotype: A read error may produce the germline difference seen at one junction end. CDR3 coding DNA: TGTGCCATCCGGACAGGAGGGACTGAAGCTTTC. Translation: CAIRTGGTEAF. The chain joins TRBV10-3 to TRBJ2-6; D may be TRBD1 (7 bases). CDR1 is ENHRY, CDR2 SYGVKD, per germline. CDR3 length equals 11 residues.